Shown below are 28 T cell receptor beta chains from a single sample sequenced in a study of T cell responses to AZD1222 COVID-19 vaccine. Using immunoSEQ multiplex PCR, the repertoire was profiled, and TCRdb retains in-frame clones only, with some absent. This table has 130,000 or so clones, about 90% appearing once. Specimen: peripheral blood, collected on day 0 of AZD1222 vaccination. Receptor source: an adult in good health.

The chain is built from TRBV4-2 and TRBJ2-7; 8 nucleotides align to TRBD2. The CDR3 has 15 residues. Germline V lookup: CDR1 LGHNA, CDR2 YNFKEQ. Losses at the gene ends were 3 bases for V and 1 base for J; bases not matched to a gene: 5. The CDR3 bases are TGTGCCAGCAGCCAGCCGGGACTAGATTCCTACGAGCAGTACTTC. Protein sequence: CASSQPGLDSYEQYF.

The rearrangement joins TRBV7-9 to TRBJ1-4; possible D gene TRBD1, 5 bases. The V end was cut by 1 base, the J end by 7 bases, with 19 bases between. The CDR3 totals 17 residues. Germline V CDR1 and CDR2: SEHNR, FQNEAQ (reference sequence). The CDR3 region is CASSLVGHAAPSEKLFF. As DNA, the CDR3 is TGTGCCAGCAGCTTAGTGGGGCACGCGGCCCCCAGTGAAAAACTGTTTTTT.

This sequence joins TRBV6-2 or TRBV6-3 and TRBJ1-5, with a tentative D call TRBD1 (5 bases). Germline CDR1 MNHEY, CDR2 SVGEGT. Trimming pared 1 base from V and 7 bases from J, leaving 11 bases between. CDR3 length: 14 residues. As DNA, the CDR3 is TGTGCCAGCAGTTACTGGCAGGGCCGACAGCCCCAGCATTTT. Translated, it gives CASSYWQGRQPQHF.

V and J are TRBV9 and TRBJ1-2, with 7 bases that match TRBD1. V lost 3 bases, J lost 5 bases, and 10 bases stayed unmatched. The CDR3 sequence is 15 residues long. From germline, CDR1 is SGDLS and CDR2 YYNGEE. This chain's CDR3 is CASSAPPGQSYGYTF. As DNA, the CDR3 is TGTGCCAGCAGCGCGCCCCCGGGACAGAGTTATGGCTACACCTTC.

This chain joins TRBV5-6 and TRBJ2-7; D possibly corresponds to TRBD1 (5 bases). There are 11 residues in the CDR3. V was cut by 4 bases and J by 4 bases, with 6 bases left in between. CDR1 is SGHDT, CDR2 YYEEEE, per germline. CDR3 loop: CASSHRYEQYF. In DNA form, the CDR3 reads TGTGCCAGCAGCCACAGGTACGAGCAGTACTTC.

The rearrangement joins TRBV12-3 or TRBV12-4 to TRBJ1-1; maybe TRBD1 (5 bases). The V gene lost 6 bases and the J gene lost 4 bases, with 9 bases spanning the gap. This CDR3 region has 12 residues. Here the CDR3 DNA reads TGTGCCAGCAGGCCAGGGCGCACTGAAGCTTTCTTT. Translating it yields CASRPGRTEAFF.

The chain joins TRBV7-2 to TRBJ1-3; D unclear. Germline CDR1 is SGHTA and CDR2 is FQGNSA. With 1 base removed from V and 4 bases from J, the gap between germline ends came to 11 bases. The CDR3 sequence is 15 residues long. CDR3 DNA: TGTGCCAGCAGCTTAGGACGGACTCCAGGAAACACCATATATTTT. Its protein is CASSLGRTPGNTIYF.

The DNA for the CDR3 is TGTGCCAGCACAAGAGACACTAATGAAAAACTGTTTTTT. Its translation is CASTRDTNEKLFF. This chain uses TRBV18 with TRBJ1-4; no firm D call. The CDR3 contains 13 residues. Per germline, CDR1 KGHSH and CDR2 LQKENI. V lost 8 bases to trimming and J lost 2 bases, with 9 bases between them.

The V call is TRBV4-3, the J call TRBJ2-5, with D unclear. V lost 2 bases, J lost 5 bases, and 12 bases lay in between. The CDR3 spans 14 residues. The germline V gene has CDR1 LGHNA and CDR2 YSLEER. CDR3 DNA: TGCGCCAGCAGCCAAAGGCCGTTTGGTGAGACCCAGTACTTC. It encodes CASSQRPFGETQYF.

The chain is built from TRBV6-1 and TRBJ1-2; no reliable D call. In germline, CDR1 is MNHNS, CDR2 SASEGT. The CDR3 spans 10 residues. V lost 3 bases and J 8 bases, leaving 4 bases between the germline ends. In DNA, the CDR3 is TGTGCCAGCAGTGAGATCGGCTACACCTTC. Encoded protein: CASSEIGYTF.

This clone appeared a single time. The CDR3 is CASSFNRQAVETQYF. In nucleotides, the CDR3 is TGCGCCAGCAGCTTCAACCGACAGGCAGTAGAGACCCAGTACTTC. The chain combines TRBV5-1 with TRBJ2-5; maybe TRBD1 (6 bases). Germline V gives CDR1 SGHRS, CDR2 YFSETQ. The ends were cut back, 2 bases at V and 4 bases at J, with 15 bases in the middle. The CDR3 has 15 amino acids.

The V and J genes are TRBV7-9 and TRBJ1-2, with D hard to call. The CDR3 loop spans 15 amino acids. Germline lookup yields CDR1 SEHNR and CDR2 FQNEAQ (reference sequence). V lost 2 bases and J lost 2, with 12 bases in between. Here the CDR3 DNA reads TGTGCCAGCAGCTTATCCGGGGAGGGCAACTATGGCTACACCTTC. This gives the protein CASSLSGEGNYGYTF.

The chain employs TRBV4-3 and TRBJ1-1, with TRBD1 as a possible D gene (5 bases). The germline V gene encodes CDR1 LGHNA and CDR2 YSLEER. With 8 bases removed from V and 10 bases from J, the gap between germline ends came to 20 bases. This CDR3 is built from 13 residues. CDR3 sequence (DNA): TGCGCCAGCGCTTCGGGATTAGGGGACCCAGCTTTCTTT. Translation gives CASASGLGDPAFF.

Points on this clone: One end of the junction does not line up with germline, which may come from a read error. The CDR3 loop is CASSGSSSVYGQYF. The DNA for the CDR3 is TGTGCCAGCAGTGGCTCGAGCTCTGTCTACGGGCAGTACTTC. The J gene is TRBJ2-7, the V gene TRBV2; D call uncertain. This CDR3 has 14 residues. The germline V gene encodes CDR1 SNHLY and CDR2 FYNNEI. Combining the CDR3 with reference TRBV2 and TRBJ2-7 gives the whole variable domain EPEVTQTPSHQVTQMGQEVILRCVPISNHLYFYWYRQILGQKVEFLVSFYNNEISEKSEIFDDQFSVERPDGSNFTLKIRSTKLEDSAMYFCASSGSSSVYGQYFGPGTRLTVT.

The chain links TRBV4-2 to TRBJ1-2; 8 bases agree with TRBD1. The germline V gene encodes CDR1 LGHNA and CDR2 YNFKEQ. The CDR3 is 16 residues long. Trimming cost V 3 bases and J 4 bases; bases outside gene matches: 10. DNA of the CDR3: TGTGCCAGCAGCCATCTTGACAGGGGACCCTCCTATGGCTACACCTTC. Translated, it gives CASSHLDRGPSYGYTF.

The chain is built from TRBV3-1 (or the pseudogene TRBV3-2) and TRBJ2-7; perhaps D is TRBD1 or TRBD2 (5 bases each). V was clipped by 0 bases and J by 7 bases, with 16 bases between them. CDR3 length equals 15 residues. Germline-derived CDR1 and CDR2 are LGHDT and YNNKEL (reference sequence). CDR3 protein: CASSQDGTSRGEQYF. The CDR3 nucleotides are TGTGCCAGCAGCCAAGACGGGACCTCGCGTGGGGAGCAGTACTTC.

CDR3: CSVPVSSYNEQFF. CDR3 nucleotide sequence: TGCAGCGTCCCCGTGAGCTCCTACAATGAGCAGTTCTTC. The J gene is TRBJ2-1, the V gene TRBV29-1; no definite D call. Trimming shortened V by 6 bases and J by 0 bases, and 9 bases separated the two germline ends. Germline lookup yields CDR1 SQVTM and CDR2 ANQGSEA. The CDR3 loop spans 13 amino acids.

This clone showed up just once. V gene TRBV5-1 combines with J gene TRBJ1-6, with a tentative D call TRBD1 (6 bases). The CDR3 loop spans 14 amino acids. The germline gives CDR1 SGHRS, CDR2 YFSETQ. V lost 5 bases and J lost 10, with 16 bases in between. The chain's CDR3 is CASSSDSAGSPLHF. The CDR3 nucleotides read TGCGCCAGCAGTTCGGACAGTGCCGGCTCACCCCTCCACTTT. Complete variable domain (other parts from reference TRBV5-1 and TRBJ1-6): KAGVTQTPRYLIKTRGQQVTLSCSPISGHRSVSWYQQTPGQGLQFLFEYFSETQRNKGNFPGRFSGRQFSNSRSEMNVSTLELGDSALYLCASSSDSAGSPLHFGNGTRLTVT.

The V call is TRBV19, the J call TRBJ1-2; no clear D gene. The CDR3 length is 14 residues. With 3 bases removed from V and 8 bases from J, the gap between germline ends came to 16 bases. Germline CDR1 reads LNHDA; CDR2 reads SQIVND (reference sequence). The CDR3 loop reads CASSIPPAPGGYTF. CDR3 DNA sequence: TGTGCCAGTAGTATCCCGCCGGCCCCCGGGGGCTACACCTTC.

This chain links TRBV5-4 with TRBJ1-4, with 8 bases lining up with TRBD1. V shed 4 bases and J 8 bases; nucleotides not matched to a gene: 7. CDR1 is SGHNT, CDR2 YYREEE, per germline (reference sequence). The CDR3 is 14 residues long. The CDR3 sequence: CASSPDRGWEKLFF. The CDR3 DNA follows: TGTGCCAGCAGCCCCGACAGGGGATGGGAAAAACTGTTTTTT. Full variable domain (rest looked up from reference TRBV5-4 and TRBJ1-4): ETGVTQSPTHLIKTRGQQVTLRCSSQSGHNTVSWYQQALGQGPQFIFQYYREEENGRGNFPPRFSGLQFPNYSSELNVNALELDDSALYLCASSPDRGWEKLFFGSGTQLSVL.

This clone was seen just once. DNA of the CDR3: TGTGCCAGCAGCTCCGCCTACGGACAGGGGATAGGTTACGAGCAGTACTTC. It yields the protein CASSSAYGQGIGYEQYF. This chain uses TRBV13 with TRBJ2-7, with 9 bases aligning to TRBD1. The V segment lost 4 bases and the J segment 4 bases; nucleotides outside the gene matches: 14. The CDR3 loop spans 17 amino acids. Per the germline V gene, CDR1 is PRHDT and CDR2 is FYEKMQ (reference sequence).

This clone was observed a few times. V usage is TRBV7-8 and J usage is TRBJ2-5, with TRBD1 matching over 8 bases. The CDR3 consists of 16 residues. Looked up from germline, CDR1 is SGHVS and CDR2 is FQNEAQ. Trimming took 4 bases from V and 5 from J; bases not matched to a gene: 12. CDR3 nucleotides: TGTGCCAGCAGCTCGGATGGACAGGGCGTGAGTGAGACCCAGTACTTC. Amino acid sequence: CASSSDGQGVSETQYF.

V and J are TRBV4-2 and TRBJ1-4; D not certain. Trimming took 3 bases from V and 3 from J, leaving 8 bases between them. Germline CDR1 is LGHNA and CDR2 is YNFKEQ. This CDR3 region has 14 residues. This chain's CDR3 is CASSQGTSNEKLFF. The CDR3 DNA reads TGTGCCAGCAGCCAGGGTACCTCTAATGAAAAACTGTTTTTT.

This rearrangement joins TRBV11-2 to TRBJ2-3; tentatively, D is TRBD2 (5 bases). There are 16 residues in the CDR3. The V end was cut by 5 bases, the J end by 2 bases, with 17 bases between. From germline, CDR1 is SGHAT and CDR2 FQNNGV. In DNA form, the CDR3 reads TGTGCCAGCAGCCCCCGGGGTGTTCCCCCCACAGATACGCAGTATTTT. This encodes CASSPRGVPPTDTQYF.

The chain's CDR3 is CAWNTVRDRVWSNQPQHF. The CDR3 DNA sequence: TGTGCCTGGAATACTGTCCGGGACAGGGTTTGGAGCAATCAGCCCCAGCATTTT. V and J are TRBV30 and TRBJ1-5; 9 bases fit TRBD1. This CDR3 has 18 residues. V gave up 4 bases and J gave up 1 base; unmatched junction bases: 14. Germline assignment: CDR1 GTSNPN and CDR2 SVGIG (reference sequence).

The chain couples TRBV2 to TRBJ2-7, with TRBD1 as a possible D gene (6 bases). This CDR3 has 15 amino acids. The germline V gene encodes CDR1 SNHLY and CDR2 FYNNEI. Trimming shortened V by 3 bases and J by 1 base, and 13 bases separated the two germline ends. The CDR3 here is CASSDSAGVSYEQYF. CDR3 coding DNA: TGTGCCAGCAGTGACTCGGCAGGGGTATCCTACGAGCAGTACTTC. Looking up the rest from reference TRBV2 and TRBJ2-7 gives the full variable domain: EPEVTQTPSHQVTQMGQEVILRCVPISNHLYFYWYRQILGQKVEFLVSFYNNEISEKSEIFDDQFSVERPDGSNFTLKIRSTKLEDSAMYFCASSDSAGVSYEQYFGPGTRLTVT.

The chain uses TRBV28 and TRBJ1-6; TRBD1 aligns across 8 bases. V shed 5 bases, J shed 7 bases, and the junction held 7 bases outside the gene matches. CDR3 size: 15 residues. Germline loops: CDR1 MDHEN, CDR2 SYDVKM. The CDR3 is CASSNQGAGNSPLHF. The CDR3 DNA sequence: TGTGCCAGCAGTAACCAGGGGGCTGGGAATTCACCCCTCCACTTT.

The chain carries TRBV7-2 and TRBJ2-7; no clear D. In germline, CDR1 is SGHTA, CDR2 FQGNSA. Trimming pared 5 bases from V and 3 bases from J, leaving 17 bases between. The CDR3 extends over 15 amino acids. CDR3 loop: CASSLGPVAYYEQYF. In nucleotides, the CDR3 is TGTGCCAGCAGCCTCGGTCCAGTTGCTTACTACGAGCAGTACTTC.